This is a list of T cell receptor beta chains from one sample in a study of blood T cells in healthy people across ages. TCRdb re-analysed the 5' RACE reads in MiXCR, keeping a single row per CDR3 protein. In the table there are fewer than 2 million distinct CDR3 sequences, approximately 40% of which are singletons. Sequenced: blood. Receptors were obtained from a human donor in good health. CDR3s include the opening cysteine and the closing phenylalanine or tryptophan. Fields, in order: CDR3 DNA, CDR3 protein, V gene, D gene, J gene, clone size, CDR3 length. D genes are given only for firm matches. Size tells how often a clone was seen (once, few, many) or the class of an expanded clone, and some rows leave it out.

CDR3nt: TGTGCCAGCAGCCCTAGGGGTGGCCTGGTAGGGGGCTACACCTTC; CDR3aa: CASSPRGGLVGGYTF; v_gene: TRBV7-2; d_gene: .; j_gene: TRBJ1-2; abundance: .; len: 15
CDR3nt: TGTGCCAGCAGCTTAGTCCCCCCCGGGACTAGCGGGGCGACAGATACGCAGTATTTT; CDR3aa: CASSLVPPGTSGATDTQYF; v_gene: TRBV7-6; d_gene: TRBD2; j_gene: TRBJ2-3; abundance: .; len: 19
CDR3nt: TGTGCCAGCAGCGAACCACAGGGGGCGAACACTGAAGCTTTCTTT; CDR3aa: CASSEPQGANTEAFF; v_gene: TRBV7-9; d_gene: TRBD1; j_gene: TRBJ1-1; abundance: .; len: 15
CDR3nt: TGTGCCAGCAGTGAAGCGGGCGTCCTTATGGATGAGCAGTTCTTC; CDR3aa: CASSEAGVLMDEQFF; v_gene: TRBV28; d_gene: .; j_gene: TRBJ2-1; abundance: .; len: 15
CDR3nt: TGTGCCAGCAGATCGACAGGGGCCAACTATGGCTACACCTTC; CDR3aa: CASRSTGANYGYTF; v_gene: TRBV9; d_gene: TRBD1; j_gene: TRBJ1-2; abundance: .; len: 14
CDR3nt: TGTGCCAGCAGCTTTTCTGGGGGTAGCAATCAGCCCCAGCATTTT; CDR3aa: CASSFSGGSNQPQHF; v_gene: TRBV5-5; d_gene: .; j_gene: TRBJ1-5; abundance: few; len: 15
CDR3nt: TGTGCCAGCAGTGTAGCTAGCGGGGGCACCGAGCAGTTCTTC; CDR3aa: CASSVASGGTEQFF; v_gene: TRBV2; d_gene: TRBD2; j_gene: TRBJ2-1; abundance: .; len: 14
CDR3nt: TGTGCCGGCAGCATACGGAACACTGAAGCTTTCTTT; CDR3aa: CAGSIRNTEAFF; v_gene: TRBV7-3; d_gene: .; j_gene: TRBJ1-1; abundance: once; len: 12
CDR3nt: TGCGCCAGCAGCAACGCCCAGGGTACTAGCACAGATACGCAGTATTTT; CDR3aa: CASSNAQGTSTDTQYF; v_gene: TRBV5-1; d_gene: .; j_gene: TRBJ2-3; abundance: .; len: 16
CDR3nt: TGTGCCACCTCTGACTCCGGGGGATCCTACGAGCAGTACTTC; CDR3aa: CATSDSGGSYEQYF; v_gene: TRBV15; d_gene: .; j_gene: TRBJ2-7; abundance: few; len: 14
CDR3nt: TGTGCCAGCAGCCAAGGTGTTAGCCCCTCCACAGATACGCAGTATTTT; CDR3aa: CASSQGVSPSTDTQYF; v_gene: TRBV3-1; d_gene: .; j_gene: TRBJ2-3; abundance: .; len: 16
CDR3nt: TGTGCCACCAGTGATGGGAATCCGGGAGATACGCAGTATTTT; CDR3aa: CATSDGNPGDTQYF; v_gene: TRBV24-1; d_gene: .; j_gene: TRBJ2-3; abundance: few; len: 14
CDR3nt: TGCAGCGCCAGACTTCGGATCTTCGGCACCGGGGAGCTGTTTTTT; CDR3aa: CSARLRIFGTGELFF; v_gene: TRBV29-1; d_gene: .; j_gene: TRBJ2-2; abundance: .; len: 15
CDR3nt: TGCAGCGTTTCGGGACAGGCGAACTGCGAGCAGTACTTC; CDR3aa: CSVSGQANCEQYF; v_gene: TRBV29-1; d_gene: TRBD1; j_gene: TRBJ2-7; abundance: .; len: 13
CDR3nt: TGCAGTGCTAGCTTCCTTAATAGGCCCAATGAGCAGTACTTC; CDR3aa: CSASFLNRPNEQYF; v_gene: TRBV20-1; d_gene: .; j_gene: TRBJ2-5; abundance: .; len: 14
CDR3nt: TGCGCCAGCAGCTTACAGGGTTTCCAAGAGACCCAGTACTTC; CDR3aa: CASSLQGFQETQYF; v_gene: TRBV5-1; d_gene: .; j_gene: TRBJ2-5; abundance: many; len: 14
CDR3nt: TGTGCCAGCAGCTTAGATCCGGACCTATCCAATTACAATGAGCAGTTCTTC; CDR3aa: CASSLDPDLSNYNEQFF; v_gene: TRBV11-2; d_gene: .; j_gene: TRBJ2-1; abundance: .; len: 17
CDR3nt: TGTGCCAGCAGCCAAGCCCCGTGGACTAGCGGAAAAGGCGAGCAGTACTTC; CDR3aa: CASSQAPWTSGKGEQYF; v_gene: TRBV4-2; d_gene: TRBD2; j_gene: TRBJ2-7; abundance: .; len: 17
CDR3nt: TGTGCCAGCAGCCCTATGGACAGCCAGTCTATTACCTACGAGCAGTACTTC; CDR3aa: CASSPMDSQSITYEQYF; v_gene: TRBV12-3/TRBV12-4; d_gene: .; j_gene: TRBJ2-7; abundance: few; len: 17
CDR3nt: TGTGCCTGGAAGAGTAACTATGGCTACACCTTC; CDR3aa: CAWKSNYGYTF; v_gene: TRBV30; d_gene: .; j_gene: TRBJ1-2; abundance: few; len: 11
CDR3nt: TGTGCCAGCAGCTTAGAGGTCAGGGGGGGAGGACAGCCCCAGCATTTT; CDR3aa: CASSLEVRGGGQPQHF; v_gene: TRBV7-2; d_gene: TRBD1; j_gene: TRBJ1-5; abundance: .; len: 16
CDR3nt: TGCAGCGTTCGGGACAGGAACACTGAAGCTTTCTTT; CDR3aa: CSVRDRNTEAFF; v_gene: TRBV29-1; d_gene: TRBD1; j_gene: TRBJ1-1; abundance: .; len: 12
CDR3nt: TGCGCCAGCAGCTTCGGGGGGGCCGTACAAGAGTCCCAGTACTTC; CDR3aa: CASSFGGAVQESQYF; v_gene: TRBV5-1; d_gene: TRBD2; j_gene: TRBJ2-5; abundance: few; len: 15
CDR3nt: TGCAGCGCCCCTTGGAGCACAGATACGCAGTATTTT; CDR3aa: CSAPWSTDTQYF; v_gene: TRBV29-1; d_gene: .; j_gene: TRBJ2-3; abundance: .; len: 12
CDR3nt: TGTGCTAGCAGCCCTGGGGTTAGCACAGATACGCAGTATTTT; CDR3aa: CASSPGVSTDTQYF; v_gene: TRBV7-3; d_gene: .; j_gene: TRBJ2-3; abundance: many; len: 14
CDR3nt: TGTGCCAGCAGTTACCCGAGGAACACCGGGGAGCTGTTTTTT; CDR3aa: CASSYPRNTGELFF; v_gene: TRBV6-2/TRBV6-3; d_gene: .; j_gene: TRBJ2-2; abundance: once; len: 14
CDR3nt: TGTGCCAGCAGTTGGAGGGTTAACGGGCAGTACTTC; CDR3aa: CASSWRVNGQYF; v_gene: TRBV6-2/TRBV6-3; d_gene: .; j_gene: TRBJ2-7; abundance: few; len: 12
CDR3nt: TGTGCCAGCAGCCCAAGTGGCGCAGCGGGACAAGAGACCCAGTACTTC; CDR3aa: CASSPSGAAGQETQYF; v_gene: TRBV4-2; d_gene: TRBD2; j_gene: TRBJ2-5; abundance: .; len: 16
CDR3nt: TGTGCCAGCAGTCTCTCCACGGGGAGTGGCTACACCTTC; CDR3aa: CASSLSTGSGYTF; v_gene: TRBV27; d_gene: .; j_gene: TRBJ1-2; abundance: .; len: 13
CDR3nt: TGCAGCGGGGGGTATGAGCAGTTCTTC; CDR3aa: CSGGYEQFF; v_gene: TRBV29-1; d_gene: .; j_gene: TRBJ2-1; abundance: .; len: 9
CDR3nt: TGCGCCAGCAGCCAAGAACCGAGAGGTCGGGGGGGCACAGATACGCAGTATTTT; CDR3aa: CASSQEPRGRGGTDTQYF; v_gene: TRBV4-3; d_gene: TRBD2; j_gene: TRBJ2-3; abundance: .; len: 18
CDR3nt: TGCAGCGTTGAGACAGGGGAATCTAACGAGCAGTACTTC; CDR3aa: CSVETGESNEQYF; v_gene: TRBV29-1; d_gene: TRBD1; j_gene: TRBJ2-7; abundance: many; len: 13
CDR3nt: TGCGCCAGCAGCGCCCGACAGGGCCCTCAGCCCCAGCATTTT; CDR3aa: CASSARQGPQPQHF; v_gene: TRBV5-1; d_gene: TRBD1; j_gene: TRBJ1-5; abundance: few; len: 14
CDR3nt: TGTGCCAGCAGCTTCCGGACAGGGTTAAGCTCTGGGGCCAACGTCCTGACTTTC; CDR3aa: CASSFRTGLSSGANVLTF; v_gene: TRBV14; d_gene: TRBD1; j_gene: TRBJ2-6; abundance: .; len: 18
CDR3nt: TGTGCCAGCAGCACCGGGACAGAGATTTACGAGCAGTACTTC; CDR3aa: CASSTGTEIYEQYF; v_gene: TRBV3-1; d_gene: TRBD1; j_gene: TRBJ2-7; abundance: .; len: 14
CDR3nt: TGTGCCAGCAGCACTTGGACAGGAACCATGAACACTGAAGCTTTCTTT; CDR3aa: CASSTWTGTMNTEAFF; v_gene: TRBV14; d_gene: TRBD1; j_gene: TRBJ1-1; abundance: once; len: 16
CDR3nt: TGCAGCGGTGATTCAGGGAGGGATGAGCAGTTCTTC; CDR3aa: CSGDSGRDEQFF; v_gene: TRBV29-1; d_gene: TRBD2; j_gene: TRBJ2-1; abundance: few; len: 12